The 21 T cell receptor beta chains below all came from one sample that was sequenced in a study of blood T cell repertoires in COVID-19. The assay was immunoSEQ multiplex PCR, and TCRdb's table has in-frame clones only and misses some. Altogether 100,000 to 120,000 clones are present, 82% being singletons, with the ten largest covering about 17%. The specimen sequenced was peripheral blood. Receptor source: a woman between 55 and 75 years old with acute or convalescent COVID-19.

This clone came up once. The chain has TRBV7-6 and TRBJ2-3; the D gene is possibly TRBD2 (5 bases). The V end lost 0 bases, the J end lost 1 base, and 11 bases lay between the germline ends. CDR1 and CDR2 from the germline V gene are SGHVS and FNYEAQ. CDR3 size: 16 residues. The CDR3 reads CASSLAGIQRTDTQYF. The CDR3 DNA follows: TGTGCCAGCAGCTTAGCCGGGATTCAACGCACAGATACGCAGTATTTT. The full variable domain, rest sourced from reference TRBV7-6 and TRBJ2-3, is GAGVSQSPRYKVTKRGQDVALRCDPISGHVSLYWYRQALGQGPEFLTYFNYEAQQDKSGLPNDRFSAERPEGSISTLTIQRTEQRDSAMYRCASSLAGIQRTDTQYFGPGTRLTVL.

CDR3 DNA: TGTGCCAGCAGCCTACTCAGGGCTAGATCTATCAATGAGCAGTTCTTC. It yields the protein CASSLLRARSINEQFF. The chain links TRBV9 to TRBJ2-1, with D perhaps matching TRBD1 (5 bases). The length of the CDR3 is 16 residues. Trimming cost V 4 bases and J 6 bases, with 20 bases left between them. Germline V gives CDR1 SGDLS, CDR2 YYNGEE.

This clone was counted once. The chain employs TRBV5-6 and TRBJ2-2; TRBD2 is a possible D gene (5 bases). Germline V gene data show CDR1 as SGHDT and CDR2 as YYEEEE. This CDR3 region has 14 residues. V lost 4 bases and J 3 bases, leaving 10 bases between the germline ends. As DNA, the CDR3 is TGTGCCAGCAGCGTTCGAGGGTACACCGGGGAGCTGTTTTTT. This encodes CASSVRGYTGELFF.

The rearrangement joins TRBV30 to TRBJ1-5; possibly TRBD1 for D (5 bases). Germline V lookup: CDR1 GTSNPN, CDR2 SVGIG (reference sequence). This CDR3 spans 15 amino acids. V shed 4 bases and J shed 3 bases, with 16 bases lying between them. This CDR3 reads CAWTPGGPHNQPQHF. As DNA, the CDR3 is TGTGCCTGGACCCCGGGGGGACCTCACAATCAGCCCCAGCATTTT.

This chain connects TRBV9 to TRBJ1-1; D might be TRBD1 (6 bases). V was pared by 0 bases and J by 5 bases, with 8 bases between. The CDR3 runs 13 residues. In germline, CDR1 is SGDLS, CDR2 YYNGEE. DNA of the CDR3: TGTGCCAGCAGCGTAGAGGGGGAAACTGAAGCTTTCTTT. It codes for CASSVEGETEAFF. The full variable domain, rest sourced from reference TRBV9 and TRBJ1-1, is DSGVTQTPKHLITATGQRVTLRCSPRSGDLSVYWYQQSLDQGLQFLIQYYNGEERAKGNILERFSAQQFPDLHSELNLSSLELGDSALYFCASSVEGETEAFFGQGTRLTVV.

The chain recombines TRBV7-2 with TRBJ1-3; 8 bases agree with TRBD1. V shed 5 bases, J shed 2 bases, and the junction held 8 bases outside the gene matches. The germline gives CDR1 SGHTA, CDR2 FQGNSA. This CDR3 has 16 residues. The CDR3 loop reads CASSPTGGVAGNTIYF. In DNA, the CDR3 is TGTGCCAGCAGCCCCACAGGGGGGGTGGCTGGAAACACCATATATTTT.

The J gene is TRBJ1-1, the V gene TRBV4-2; D may be TRBD1 (5 bases). Germline V gene data show CDR1 as LGHNA and CDR2 as YNFKEQ. V was pared by 1 base and J by 2 bases, with 11 bases between. The CDR3 consists of 15 residues. CDR3 region: CASSQGTRKNTEAFF. As DNA, the CDR3 is TGTGCCAGCAGCCAAGGGACAAGGAAAAACACTGAAGCTTTCTTT.

The chain couples TRBV12-5 to TRBJ1-5; no definite D call. Germline assignment: CDR1 LGHNT and CDR2 FRNRAP. The CDR3 totals 13 residues. V shed 1 base and J shed 3 bases, with 4 bases lying between them. CDR3 coding DNA: TGTGCTAGTGGTTTGGGACACAATCAGCCCCAGCATTTT. Its translation: CASGLGHNQPQHF.

This chain uses TRBV6-5 with TRBJ1-5; the D is unclear. Trimming took 5 bases from V and 0 from J, leaving 11 bases between them. From germline, CDR1 is MNHEY and CDR2 SVGAGI. This CDR3 contains 15 residues. The CDR3 region has the DNA TGTGCCAGCAGTCGCGGCGGAGGTAGCAATCAGCCCCAGCATTTT. Protein: CASSRGGGSNQPQHF.

There are a few counts of this clone. This chain connects TRBV6-5 to TRBJ2-1, with D perhaps matching TRBD1 (6 bases). Per the germline V gene, CDR1 is MNHEY and CDR2 is SVGAGI. Trimming removed 4 bases at V and 0 bases at J, with 7 bases between. The CDR3 contains 14 residues. The CDR3 spells CASSSGASYNEQFF. The CDR3 DNA follows: TGTGCCAGCAGTTCAGGGGCCTCCTACAATGAGCAGTTCTTC.

The chain couples TRBV4-3 to TRBJ1-2, with 7 bases that match TRBD1. CDR3 length: 15 residues. The germline gives CDR1 LGHNA, CDR2 YSLEER. The V gene end was trimmed by 1 base and the J gene end by 7 bases; junction bases not matched to a gene: 9. The CDR3: CASSQGAPTGLGYTF. The CDR3 bases are TGCGCCAGCAGCCAAGGGGCCCCGACAGGGCTTGGCTACACCTTC.

The V gene is TRBV5-1, the J gene TRBJ1-5; no clear D gene. Trimming took 0 bases from V and 0 from J, leaving 7 bases between them. Germline CDR1 SGHRS, CDR2 YFSETQ. The CDR3 has 15 residues. Written as DNA, the CDR3 is TGCGCCAGCAGCTTGGCCCCAGGTAGCAATCAGCCCCAGCATTTT. As protein: CASSLAPGSNQPQHF.

The chain couples TRBV5-1 to TRBJ1-4, with D uncertain. V shed 1 base and J shed 0 bases, with 7 bases lying between them. Germline loops: CDR1 SGHRS, CDR2 YFSETQ. The CDR3 covers 15 residues. The CDR3 region has the DNA TGCGCCAGCAGCTTGTTCCCAGCAACTAATGAAAAACTGTTTTTT. Its protein product is CASSLFPATNEKLFF. The full variable domain, in which reference TRBV5-1 and TRBJ1-4 provide the parts outside the CDR3, is KAGVTQTPRYLIKTRGQQVTLSCSPISGHRSVSWYQQTPGQGLQFLFEYFSETQRNKGNFPGRFSGRQFSNSRSEMNVSTLELGDSALYLCASSLFPATNEKLFFGSGTQLSVL.

The CDR3 nucleotides read TGCGCCAGCAGTCAATTCTTCCCGAGCAATCAGCCCCAGCATTTT. Its protein product is CASSQFFPSNQPQHF. This sequence joins TRBV23-1 and TRBJ1-5, with D unresolved. TRBV23-1 is given ORF status, its function remaining uncertain. With 1 base removed from V and 1 base from J, the gap between germline ends came to 8 bases. The length of the CDR3 is 15 residues.

V is TRBV7-3 and J is TRBJ1-1; D may be TRBD1 (5 bases). The CDR3 is made up of 14 amino acids. V dropped 4 bases and J dropped 1 base, with 10 bases sitting between them. The germline V gene encodes CDR1 SGHTA and CDR2 FQGTGA. Here the CDR3 DNA reads TGTGCCAGCAGCTCTAACACAGGGAACACTGAAGCTTTCTTT. It codes for CASSSNTGNTEAFF.

This clone was counted only a few times. V gene TRBV5-1 combines with J gene TRBJ2-1; 12 positions agree with TRBD2. CDR1 and CDR2 from the germline V gene are SGHRS and YFSETQ. The CDR3 runs 15 residues. J was trimmed by 8 bases and V by 4 bases; bases with no gene match: 7. The CDR3 bases are TGCGCCAGCAGCCGCGGACTAGCGGGGTTGGATGAGCAGTTCTTC. Translated, it gives CASSRGLAGLDEQFF. Full variable domain (rest looked up from reference TRBV5-1 and TRBJ2-1): KAGVTQTPRYLIKTRGQQVTLSCSPISGHRSVSWYQQTPGQGLQFLFEYFSETQRNKGNFPGRFSGRQFSNSRSEMNVSTLELGDSALYLCASSRGLAGLDEQFFGPGTRLTVL.

This clone has a single count. This chain connects TRBV24-1 to TRBJ2-7, with 10 bases matching TRBD1. The CDR3 contains 14 residues. Trimming at V came to 6 bases and at J to 6 bases, leaving 7 bases not matched to a gene. Germline V CDR1 and CDR2: KGHDR, SFDVKD. CDR3 nucleotides: TGTGCCACCAGTCTCGGACAGGGGGTCGGCGAGCAGTACTTC. Translation gives CATSLGQGVGEQYF.

The genes are TRBV6-2 or TRBV6-3 and TRBJ2-3; the match to TRBD1 covers 10 bases. There are 17 residues in the CDR3. Looked up from germline, CDR1 is MNHEY and CDR2 is SVGEGT. The V segment lost 2 bases and the J segment 5 bases; nucleotides outside the gene matches: 10. The CDR3 is CASSYRRDRGPGDTQYF. In nucleotides, the CDR3 is TGTGCCAGCAGTTACCGGAGGGACAGGGGCCCCGGAGATACGCAGTATTTT.

This CDR3 reads CASCIADGREDTQYF. The CDR3 DNA follows: TGTGCCAGCTGCATAGCGGACGGCCGGGAAGATACGCAGTATTTT. The gene calls are TRBV18 and TRBJ2-3, with D maybe TRBD2 (6 bases). Germline V gives CDR1 KGHSH, CDR2 LQKENI. CDR3 size: 15 residues. The V and J ends lost 7 bases and 5 bases respectively, with 19 bases between them.

The rearrangement joins TRBV9 to TRBJ1-6; D is possibly TRBD1 (6 bases). Looked up from germline, CDR1 is SGDLS and CDR2 is YYNGEE. CDR3 size: 15 residues. V lost 1 base and J lost 7, with 12 bases in between. CDR3 nucleotide sequence: TGTGCCAGCAGCGTATTGACAGGCATAAATTCACCCCTCCACTTT. It is translated as CASSVLTGINSPLHF. Full variable domain (missing parts from reference TRBV9 and TRBJ1-6): DSGVTQTPKHLITATGQRVTLRCSPRSGDLSVYWYQQSLDQGLQFLIQYYNGEERAKGNILERFSAQQFPDLHSELNLSSLELGDSALYFCASSVLTGINSPLHFGNGTRLTVT.

V is TRBV10-3 and J is TRBJ2-7; maybe TRBD1 (5 bases). The V gene's germline CDR1 is ENHRY and CDR2 SYGVKD. This CDR3 spans 13 amino acids. Trimming shortened V by 2 bases and J by 2 bases, and 7 bases separated the two germline ends. CDR3 DNA: TGTGCCATCAGTGAGCCGACAGCCTACGAGCAGTACTTC. As protein: CAISEPTAYEQYF.